This T cell receptor beta chain is from a study of Ad26.COV2.S vaccination and SARS-CoV-2 variants. Turning to the study itself: In the COV1001 trial, the donor was in the Ad26.COV2.S arm. Recipients of Ad26.COV2.S got it intramuscularly, once or twice 56 days apart.

Whole-study findings and limits: Total T cell responses were possibly underestimated by TCR breadth and depth analyses.

Concerning this clone: Its target is unknown.

Noted treatment: approximately 18 received Ad26.COV2.S at low or high dose, single or two shots; roughly five received placebo; per-sample allocation not given. Sampling was performed 63 days after the first vaccine or placebo injection. The study used a vaccine consisting of an Ad26 vector that expressed Wuhan-strain SARS-CoV-2 spike. Sequencing was performed with immunoSEQ multiplex PCR; in TCRdb, only in-frame clones are kept and a portion is missing. The table lists about 400,000 clones, about 89% of them singletons, with approximately 1.9% in the top ten. Between the trimmed V and J ends, which lost 2 bases and 4 bases, there was a span of 14 bases. Germline V gives CDR1 SGHTA, CDR2 FQGNSA. The length of the CDR3 is 15 residues.

The material was peripheral blood, obtained in a trial of Ad26.COV2.S vaccine versus placebo. The chain carries TRBV7-2 and TRBJ1-1; D is undetermined. The receptor comes from a person aged 18-65 years who received the Ad26.COV2.S COVID-19 vaccine or a placebo. The CDR3 DNA sequence: TGTGCCAGCAGCTTAAAGGACCTCCGAGGCACTGAAGCTTTCTTT. This codes for CASSLKDLRGTEAFF. Full variable domain (outside the CDR3, taken from reference TRBV7-2 and TRBJ1-1): GAGVSQSPSNKVTEKGKDVELRCDPISGHTALYWYRQSLGQGLEFLIYFQGNSAPDKSGLPSDRFSAERTGGSVSTLTIQRTQQEDSAVYLCASSLKDLRGTEAFFGQGTRLTVV.